This is a list of T cell receptor beta chains from one sample in a study of neurological immune-mediated disorders. TCRdb itself ran the 5' RACE reads through MiXCR, one entry per CDR3 protein. The sample includes more than 15,000 distinct CDR3 sequences, roughly 15% of them seen just once. Sequences were obtained from PBMCs. The receptors originated from a man aged 60 to 75 with HTLV-1-associated myelopathy (HAM/TSP). Both conserved end residues are trimmed from each CDR3.

v_call	j_call	cdr3_aa
TRBV3-1	TRBJ2-5	ASSQDPGPETQY
TRBV19	TRBJ2-3	ASSGRGGDTQY
TRBV6-1	TRBJ1-2	ASSQDPGGYT
TRBV28	TRBJ1-3	ASTPQSRPGNTIY
TRBV18	TRBJ2-3	ASSPGLQTSTDTQY
TRBV5-6	TRBJ2-5	ASSQINGRRETQY
TRBV6-2/TRBV6-3	TRBJ1-6	ASRMDPTGNSPLH
TRBV12-3/TRBV12-4	TRBJ1-5	ASSSMGVDNQPQH
TRBV20-1	TRBJ2-2	SARRGGGGNTGELF
TRBV20-1	TRBJ1-6	SAEYRDRASPLH
TRBV28	TRBJ2-3	ASSLFDGSRRSTDTQY
TRBV13	TRBJ2-2	ASSPRQGRGTGELF
TRBV20-1	TRBJ2-7	SARVGPPYEQY
TRBV12-3/TRBV12-4	TRBJ1-1	ASSTCPNTEAF
TRBV7-2	TRBJ1-5	ASSLVGTGGQPQH
TRBV27	TRBJ2-3	ASRRWVTRGDTQY
TRBV5-1	TRBJ2-2	ASSLASRTSVTGELF
TRBV12-3/TRBV12-4	TRBJ1-2	ASSFGQGWGPT
TRBV12-3/TRBV12-4	TRBJ1-4	ASSLFGKLF
TRBV6-6	TRBJ1-5	ASMGGSNQPQH
TRBV20-1	TRBJ1-5	SARPDLGGSNQPQH
TRBV4-1	TRBJ2-3	ASSQERLSYEQY
TRBV10-1	TRBJ1-5	ASSGQLNQPQH
TRBV20-1	TRBJ2-5	SARRGQEIQETQY
TRBV12-3/TRBV12-4	TRBJ1-2	ASSSLIGGTKANYGYT
TRBV5-6	TRBJ1-1	ASSFVGTEAF
TRBV3-1	TRBJ2-5	ASSHRPGQNETQY
TRBV3-1	TRBJ2-7	ASSPIGGPLEY
TRBV7-9	TRBJ2-7	ASWDGSYEQY
TRBV7-9	TRBJ1-5	ASSLDWDSNQPQH
TRBV29-1	TRBJ1-2	SGIQGAGGYT
TRBV28	TRBJ1-6	ASSLSRTGSSYNSPLH
TRBV12-3/TRBV12-4	TRBJ1-4	ASRGQSGGGEKLF
TRBV29-1	TRBJ2-7	SAKGRIYEQY
TRBV9	TRBJ2-2	ASSPMDANTGELF
TRBV7-2	TRBJ1-1	ASSSRQGARGEAF
TRBV3-1	TRBJ2-1	ASSQYSGGSSSYNEQF
TRBV11-3	TRBJ1-1	ASSLNGGLNTEAF
TRBV11-2	TRBJ1-2	ASSLSLRASYGYT
TRBV2	TRBJ2-3	ASSEWAPGADTQY
TRBV7-2	TRBJ2-7	ASSPGYEQY
TRBV5-1	TRBJ2-3	ASSLVGSATDTQY
TRBV29-1	TRBJ2-2	SADVGQRNTGELF
TRBV20-1	TRBJ2-1	SAIFPALANEQF
TRBV5-1	TRBJ2-3	ASSSPSGGPGSSDTQY
TRBV7-9	TRBJ1-2	ASLPDRVMFGYT
TRBV5-1	TRBJ2-3	ASSTGLAVGTDTQY
TRBV3-1	TRBJ1-1	ASRSLGDTEAF
TRBV5-1	TRBJ2-7	ASSLSLAGDRGHEQY
TRBV5-1	TRBJ2-3	ASSLEGRGTTDTQY
TRBV19	TRBJ1-5	ASTLSNQPQH
TRBV4-3	TRBJ2-5	ASSQERVLETQY
TRBV12-3/TRBV12-4	TRBJ2-1	ASRPTGNNEQF
TRBV18	TRBJ1-5	ASSPPGRGGQPQH
TRBV6-1	TRBJ2-5	ASGKGGGRETQY
TRBV27	TRBJ2-3	ASSLQGGADTQY
TRBV5-5	TRBJ1-4	ASSLEVRDEKLF
TRBV18	TRBJ1-5	AISPAGPKEPQH
TRBV20-1	TRBJ2-2	SAHTRGRNTWELF
TRBV7-2	TRBJ2-7	ASSSHPGQGDYEQY